This is a list of T cell receptor beta chains from one sample in a study of blood T cell repertoires in COVID-19. Profiling relied on immunoSEQ multiplex PCR, and the TCRdb table lists in-frame clones only, not all of them. The sample holds some 290,000 clones, roughly 93% seen once. The sequencing input was PBMCs or T cells enriched from blood (not recorded which). All receptors derive from a woman aged 40 to 50 with acute COVID-19. Both conserved end residues are part of each CDR3. The D gene is left open where the match is weak. Clone size is shown for a subset of rows, as once, few, many or a class of expanded clone.

d_call,j_call,v_call,clone_size,cdr3_aa,cdr3_nt
TRBD1,TRBJ1-6,TRBV19,once,CASSITGRGLSNSPLHF,TGTGCCAGTAGTATAACGGGCAGGGGGCTTAGTAATTCACCCCTCCACTTT
NA,TRBJ2-2,TRBV11-2,NA,CASNPWAGHTTGELFF,TGTGCCAGCAACCCCTGGGCCGGACATACCACCGGGGAGCTGTTTTTT
NA,TRBJ1-5,TRBV12-3/TRBV12-4,NA,CASSLRQRQPQHF,TGTGCCAGCAGTCTCCGACAGAGGCAGCCCCAGCATTTT
TRBD2,TRBJ2-1,TRBV7-8,NA,CASSHTPGTRYYNEQFF,TGTGCCAGCAGCCATACCCCCGGGACTAGATACTACAATGAGCAGTTCTTC
NA,TRBJ2-5,TRBV24-1,NA,CATSDPGQETQYF,TGTGCCACCAGTGATCCAGGGCAAGAGACCCAGTACTTC
NA,TRBJ1-4,TRBV28,NA,CASSPRGATNEKLFF,TGTGCCAGCAGCCCCCGAGGAGCAACTAATGAAAAACTGTTTTTT
NA,TRBJ2-7,TRBV30,NA,CAWSVILQSEQYF,TGTGCCTGGAGTGTAATCCTACAGTCCGAGCAGTACTTC
NA,TRBJ2-1,TRBV9,NA,CASSVATSGNEQFF,TGTGCCAGCAGCGTAGCTACGTCGGGGAATGAGCAGTTCTTC
NA,TRBJ2-2,TRBV5-1,NA,CASSRDTGELFF,TGCGCCAGCAGCAGAGACACCGGGGAGCTGTTTTTT
NA,TRBJ1-5,TRBV19,NA,CASISRPGSNQPQHF,TGTGCCAGTATAAGCCGCCCGGGAAGCAATCAGCCCCAGCATTTT
TRBD2,TRBJ2-7,TRBV7-2,NA,CASSQGAGASYEQYF,TGTGCCAGCAGCCAGGGAGCGGGGGCTTCCTACGAGCAGTACTTC
TRBD2,TRBJ2-1,TRBV11-3,NA,CASSLHSGLAVANEQFF,TGTGCCAGCAGCTTGCACTCCGGGCTAGCGGTAGCCAATGAGCAGTTCTTC
NA,TRBJ1-1,TRBV5-5,NA,CASSLGQKKNTEAFF,TGTGCCAGCAGCTTGGGGCAGAAGAAGAACACTGAAGCTTTCTTT
TRBD1,TRBJ2-7,TRBV5-1,few,CASSLGTGVGAEQYF,TGCGCCAGCAGCTTGGGGACAGGCGTTGGGGCCGAGCAGTACTTC
TRBD2,TRBJ2-5,TRBV5-1,NA,CASSGTSGAQETQYF,TGCGCCAGCAGTGGGACTAGCGGGGCCCAAGAGACCCAGTACTTC
NA,TRBJ1-1,TRBV27,NA,CASSLGGGTEAFF,TGTGCCAGCAGTTTAGGGGGGGGCACTGAAGCTTTCTTT
NA,TRBJ2-7,TRBV6-2/TRBV6-3,NA,CASSYSMVVPEQYF,TGTGCCAGCAGTTACTCGATGGTAGTCCCAGAGCAGTACTTC
NA,TRBJ2-7,TRBV6-5,NA,CASRQTAIYEQYF,TGTGCCAGCAGACAGACAGCGATCTACGAGCAGTACTTC
NA,TRBJ2-1,TRBV12-3/TRBV12-4,few,CASTGLNEQFF,TGTGCCAGCACCGGACTTAATGAGCAGTTCTTC
TRBD1,TRBJ1-2,TRBV11-2,NA,CASSWTGRNGYTF,TGTGCCAGCAGCTGGACAGGGAGGAATGGCTACACCTTC
TRBD1,TRBJ1-2,TRBV19,few,CASRDLGDRARYGYTF,TGTGCCAGTAGAGATCTAGGGGACAGGGCACGGTATGGCTACACCTTC
NA,TRBJ1-2,TRBV5-1,NA,CASSPDSPSGYTF,TGCGCCAGCAGCCCCGACAGTCCCTCTGGCTACACCTTC
TRBD2,TRBJ2-5,TRBV18,NA,CASSSGLAGLETQYF,TGTGCCAGCTCCTCGGGACTAGCGGGGCTAGAGACCCAGTACTTC